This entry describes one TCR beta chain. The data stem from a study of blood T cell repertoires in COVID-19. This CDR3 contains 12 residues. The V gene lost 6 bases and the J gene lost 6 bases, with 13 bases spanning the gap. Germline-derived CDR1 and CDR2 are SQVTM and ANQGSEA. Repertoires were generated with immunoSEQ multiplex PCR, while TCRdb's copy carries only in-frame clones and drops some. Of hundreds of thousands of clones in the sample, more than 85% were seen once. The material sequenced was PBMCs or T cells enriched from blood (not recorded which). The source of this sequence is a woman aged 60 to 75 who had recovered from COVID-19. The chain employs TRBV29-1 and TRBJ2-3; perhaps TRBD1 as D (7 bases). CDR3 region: CSVQGGRDTQYF. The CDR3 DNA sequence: TGCAGCGTGCAGGGGGGCAGGGATACGCAGTATTTT.